This T cell receptor (beta chain) was obtained from a study of early T cells in non-severe SARS-CoV-2 infection. Background on the study: Alpha and beta chains were unpaired, from unsorted whole-blood bulk RNA. Broader study findings: Database matching using VDJdb favored anti-spike CD8 responses, with private and CD4 specificities left missing.

The CDR3 spans 17 residues. Unmatched junction bases numbered 12, after V lost 5 bases and J lost 7 bases. This clonotype was recorded many times. Its specificity is not known. The library protocol tagged individual cDNA molecules with unique molecular identifiers. TCRdb ran MiXCR on the 5' RACE reads and lists one entry per CDR3 protein. The repertoire consists of about 100,000 distinct CDR3 sequences, with around 14% occurring once and the leading ten covering about 2.3%. This chain links TRBV12-3 or TRBV12-4 with TRBJ1-4, with 11 nucleotides matching TRBD1. This clonotype was obtained from an adult who was a healthcare worker with PCR-confirmed SARS-CoV-2 infection or an uninfected control (not recorded which). The sequenced material came from whole blood. Here the CDR3 DNA reads TGTGCCAGCAGTCCTTTAGCGAGAGGGACAGGGGGTGAAAAACTGTTTTTT. Its protein product is CASSPLARGTGGEKLFF.